The 26 T cell receptor beta chains below all came from one sample that was sequenced in a study of cytomegalovirus exposure and HLA in healthy donors. 60 Vbeta and 13 Jbeta primers were used in PCR. Some clones are missing from TCRdb's copy, which holds only in-frame ones; the method was immunoSEQ multiplex PCR. The sample yields approximately 150,000 clones, approximately 78% seen once. Sequencing used PBMCs. The receptors come from a woman aged 40-49 years in good health and CMV-seropositive.

The V and J genes are TRBV28 and TRBJ2-3, with TRBD2 identical over 8 bases. Germline assignment: CDR1 MDHEN and CDR2 SYDVKM. The CDR3 loop spans 17 amino acids. J was trimmed by 1 base and V by 1 base; bases with no gene match: 7. The chain's CDR3 is CASSLYTSGLGTDTQYF. The CDR3, as DNA: TGTGCCAGCAGTTTATATACTAGCGGCCTGGGCACAGATACGCAGTATTTT. Based on the CDR3 plus reference TRBV28 and TRBJ2-3, the full variable domain is DVKVTQSSRYLVKRTGEKVFLECVQDMDHENMFWYRQDPGLGLRLIYFSYDVKMKEKGDIPEGYSVSREKKERFSLILESASTNQTSMYLCASSLYTSGLGTDTQYFGPGTRLTVL.

The gene calls are TRBV27 and TRBJ2-7; tentatively, D is TRBD2 (5 bases). Germline V gene lookup returns CDR1 MNHEY and CDR2 SMNVEV (reference sequence). Trimming pared 3 bases from V and 2 bases from J, leaving 23 bases between. The CDR3 covers 18 residues. The DNA of the CDR3 is TGTGCCAGCAGTTTCGGGATAACACATATGGCGGCCCCCTACGAGCAGTACTTC. Its protein product is CASSFGITHMAAPYEQYF.

Turning to this clone: Sequence at one end of the junction differs from germline and may be a read error. The rearrangement uses TRBV7-9 and TRBJ1-1; D is possibly TRBD1 (6 bases). The CDR3 is 12 amino acids. Per germline, CDR1 SEHNR and CDR2 FQNEAQ (reference sequence). CDR3 nucleotide sequence: TGTTCCAGCAGCCTGGTAGGACAGAAAACTTTCTTT. Translating gives CSSSLVGQKTFF.

This clone has just a few counts. The chain uses TRBV5-8 and TRBJ2-2; maybe TRBD2 (6 bases). This CDR3 region has 19 residues. V gave up 2 bases and J gave up 0 bases, with 20 bases separating them. CDR1 and CDR2 from the germline V gene are SGHTS and YDEGEE. The DNA of the CDR3 is TGTGCCAGCAGCTTTCGATCTGTGTGGGGGGTACCGAACACCGGGGAGCTGTTTTTT. This codes for CASSFRSVWGVPNTGELFF.

Concerning this clone itself: The junction differs from germline at one of its ends, possibly a read error. V is TRBV5-4 and J is TRBJ2-3; maybe TRBD2 (6 bases). CDR3 length equals 15 residues. CDR1 is SGHNT, CDR2 YYREEE, per germline (reference sequence). The CDR3 nucleotides read TGCGCCAGCAGCCAAGGGGATGCGGGACCAGATACGCAGTATTTT. As protein: CASSQGDAGPDTQYF.

The chain recombines TRBV5-4 with TRBJ1-1; D may be TRBD1 (6 bases). The V gene lost 5 bases and the J gene lost 0 bases, with 17 bases spanning the gap. CDR1 and CDR2 from the germline V gene are SGHNT and YYREEE (reference sequence). The CDR3 consists of 16 residues. Here the CDR3 reads CASRSEGENMNTEAFF. DNA for the CDR3: TGTGCCAGCAGGTCTGAGGGGGAGAATATGAACACTGAAGCTTTCTTT. The variable domain in full, with the rest retrieved from reference TRBV5-4 and TRBJ1-1, is ETGVTQSPTHLIKTRGQQVTLRCSSQSGHNTVSWYQQALGQGPQFIFQYYREEENGRGNFPPRFSGLQFPNYSSELNVNALELDDSALYLCASRSEGENMNTEAFFGQGTRLTVV.

In its sample, this clone was seen a few times. The chain couples TRBV25-1 to TRBJ2-7, with TRBD2 as a possible D gene (6 bases). Germline CDR1 and CDR2: MGHDK and SYGVNS. This CDR3 has 14 amino acids. The V end was cut by 5 bases, the J end by 2 bases, with 13 bases between. CDR3: CASSREEGAYEQYF. The CDR3, as DNA: TGTGCCAGCAGTAGGGAGGAGGGCGCCTACGAGCAGTACTTC.

CDR3 nucleotides: TGTGCCAGCAGTAAAAATACTCGGACAGCAATCTACGAGCAGTACTTC. It encodes CASSKNTRTAIYEQYF. This rearrangement joins TRBV6-6 to TRBJ2-7; TRBD1 might be the D (6 bases). The CDR3 sequence is 16 residues long. The V gene's germline CDR1 is MNHNY and CDR2 SVGAGI (reference sequence). Trimming stripped 5 bases from V and 3 bases from J, with 20 bases between.

The rearrangement links TRBV27 to TRBJ2-7; 9 bases are shared with TRBD2. V gave up 3 bases and J gave up 0 bases; unmatched junction bases: 12. This CDR3 region has 18 residues. Germline CDR1 MNHEY, CDR2 SMNVEV (reference sequence). CDR3 in DNA: TGTGCCAGCAGTTTGAGAGGTCGAGCGGGGGGCACCTCCTACGAGCAGTACTTC. This translates into CASSLRGRAGGTSYEQYF.

This sequence joins TRBV7-2 and TRBJ2-3, with 7 nucleotides matching TRBD1. The ends lost 4 bases at V and 5 bases at J; junction bases unmatched: 6. CDR3 length equals 14 residues. CDR1 and CDR2 from the germline V gene are SGHTA and FQGNSA. In DNA form, the CDR3 reads TGTGCCAGCAGCTCTACAGGGGTGGGAGATACGCAGTATTTT. It encodes CASSSTGVGDTQYF.

The rearrangement links TRBV28 to TRBJ1-1, with TRBD1 matching 8 bases. Germline trimming cut 2 bases from V and 4 bases from J; bases unmatched to any gene: 3. The CDR3 loop spans 14 amino acids. The germline V gene has CDR1 MDHEN and CDR2 SYDVKM. DNA for the CDR3: TGTGCCAGCAGTTTAGACCAGGGGGCCACTGAAGCTTTCTTT. Its protein is CASSLDQGATEAFF.

The rearrangement joins TRBV6-1 to TRBJ1-5; tentatively, D is TRBD1 (6 bases). CDR1 MNHNS and CDR2 SASEGT come from the germline V gene. V was cut by 5 bases and J by 1 base, with 12 bases left in between. The CDR3 runs to 15 residues. The CDR3 loop reads CASSQGTFSNQPQHF. CDR3 nucleotides: TGTGCCAGCAGTCAGGGGACGTTCAGCAATCAGCCCCAGCATTTT.

In DNA, the CDR3 is TGTGCCAGCAGAGCAGGGGACCTGGTTGGCTACACCTTC. This codes for CASRAGDLVGYTF. The chain is built from TRBV28 and TRBJ1-2, with a tentative D call TRBD1 (6 bases). From germline, CDR1 is MDHEN and CDR2 SYDVKM. The CDR3 extends over 13 amino acids. Trimming removed 6 bases at V and 7 bases at J, with 15 bases between.

The gene calls are TRBV5-6 and TRBJ2-7; weak D call: TRBD1 (6 bases). V lost 7 bases to trimming and J lost 1 base, with 18 bases between them. The CDR3 has 15 residues. The germline gives CDR1 SGHDT, CDR2 YYEEEE. CDR3 amino acids: CASSPTNRDSYEQYF. The CDR3 DNA reads TGTGCCAGCTCCCCTACGAACAGGGATTCCTACGAGCAGTACTTC.

V gene TRBV7-2 combines with J gene TRBJ2-7; D is perhaps TRBD2 (7 bases). Germline V gives CDR1 SGHTA, CDR2 FQGNSA. CDR3 length: 17 residues. Trimming stripped 5 bases from V and 0 bases from J, with 20 bases between. The CDR3 sequence is CASSLELGGANSYEQYF. The CDR3 nucleotides are TGTGCCAGCAGCCTCGAACTTGGGGGGGCCAACTCCTACGAGCAGTACTTC. The full variable domain, with the rest looked up from reference TRBV7-2 and TRBJ2-7, is GAGVSQSPSNKVTEKGKDVELRCDPISGHTALYWYRQSLGQGLEFLIYFQGNSAPDKSGLPSDRFSAERTGGSVSTLTIQRTQQEDSAVYLCASSLELGGANSYEQYFGPGTRLTVT.

V and J are TRBV6-1 and TRBJ2-1; D perhaps matches TRBD2 (5 bases). The V and J ends lost 10 bases and 4 bases respectively, with 14 bases between them. Germline CDR1 is MNHNS and CDR2 is SASEGT. The CDR3 totals 13 residues. The CDR3 DNA is TGTGCCACGGTCAGCGGAACTTACAATGAGCAGTTCTTC. The encoded protein is CATVSGTYNEQFF.

The gene calls are TRBV2 and TRBJ2-2; D is perhaps TRBD2 (6 bases). The germline gives CDR1 SNHLY, CDR2 FYNNEI. The CDR3 extends over 14 amino acids. V lost 3 bases to trimming and J lost 8 bases, with 13 bases between them. The CDR3 DNA sequence: TGTGCCAGCAGTGAGGAGGGCCCGGGTGGGGAGCTGTTTTTT. It translates to CASSEEGPGGELFF.

The chain's CDR3 is CAISEHRSGVKPDTQYF. The CDR3 DNA reads TGTGCCATCAGTGAGCATCGGAGCGGGGTCAAGCCAGATACGCAGTATTTT. The chain links TRBV10-3 to TRBJ2-3; TRBD2 matches 7 bases. The ends lost 2 bases at V and 4 bases at J; junction bases unmatched: 12. The CDR3 spans 17 residues. CDR1 is ENHRY and CDR2 is SYGVKD in the germline V gene.

This chain links TRBV27 with TRBJ2-5; 7 bases line up with TRBD2. Gene TRBJ2-7 matches the end of the DNA better, so the J call may be wrong. CDR1 is MNHEY, CDR2 SMNVEV, per germline (reference sequence). CDR3 length equals 14 residues. CDR3 sequence reads: CASRRGSGSYEQYF. CDR3 nucleotides: TGTGCCAGCAGACGCGGGAGTGGGTCCTACGAGCAGTACTTC.

The genes are TRBV9 and TRBJ1-2; possibly TRBD1 for D (6 bases). The CDR3 is made up of 14 amino acids. Germline CDR1 SGDLS, CDR2 YYNGEE. Trimming cost V 4 bases and J 5 bases, with 15 bases left between them. CDR3 coding DNA: TGTGCCAGCAGCCTAGGGGGGCCGGAATATGGCTACACCTTC. Residues: CASSLGGPEYGYTF.

This clone occurred a few times. This chain uses TRBV18 with TRBJ1-1, with D possibly TRBD1 on 5 matching bases. V was trimmed by 6 bases and J by 9 bases, leaving 20 bases between them. CDR3 size: 14 residues. Germline values: CDR1 KGHSH, CDR2 LQKENI. The CDR3 sequence is CASSPEGIAGQAFF. The CDR3 nucleotides are TGTGCCAGCTCCCCCGAGGGTATTGCGGGACAAGCTTTCTTT.

The V call is TRBV6-5, the J call TRBJ2-7; possible D gene TRBD2, 5 bases. V gave up 0 bases and J gave up 7 bases, with 16 bases separating them. The CDR3 contains 15 residues. The V gene's germline CDR1 is MNHEY and CDR2 SVGAGI. CDR3 nucleotide sequence: TGTGCCAGCAGTTACTCAACAGCGGCCCCGGGGGAGCAGTACTTC. This codes for CASSYSTAAPGEQYF.

V usage is TRBV27 and J usage is TRBJ1-1; tentative D call: TRBD1 (6 bases). Germline V gene lookup returns CDR1 MNHEY and CDR2 SMNVEV (reference sequence). CDR3 length: 13 amino acids. Trimming stripped 4 bases from V and 10 bases from J, with 16 bases between. As DNA, the CDR3 is TGTGCCAGCAGTTCGGGACACCCAAGTAGAGCTTTCTTT. Translation: CASSSGHPSRAFF.

This sequence joins TRBV7-2 and TRBJ2-7; D might be TRBD1 (6 bases). The CDR3 spans 15 residues. V dropped 5 bases and J dropped 3 bases, with 17 bases sitting between them. Germline loops: CDR1 SGHTA, CDR2 FQGNSA. Here the CDR3 DNA reads TGTGCCAGCAGCCCTACAGGGACCCAACACTACGAGCAGTACTTC. Translated: CASSPTGTQHYEQYF. The full variable domain, in which reference TRBV7-2 and TRBJ2-7 provide the parts outside the CDR3, is GAGVSQSPSNKVTEKGKDVELRCDPISGHTALYWYRQSLGQGLEFLIYFQGNSAPDKSGLPSDRFSAERTGGSVSTLTIQRTQQEDSAVYLCASSPTGTQHYEQYFGPGTRLTVT.

The chain uses TRBV25-1 and TRBJ1-6; no clear D gene. The CDR3 length is 12 residues. Germline values: CDR1 MGHDK, CDR2 SYGVNS. V lost 4 bases, J lost 9 bases, and 7 bases lay in between. CDR3 nucleotides: TGTGCCAGCAGTGCCCCTTCTTCACCCCTCCACTTT. It yields the protein CASSAPSSPLHF.

V usage is TRBV30 and J usage is TRBJ2-1; TRBD1 is a possible D gene (6 bases). Germline V gene data show CDR1 as GTSNPN and CDR2 as SVGIG (reference sequence). The V gene lost 5 bases and the J gene lost 0 bases, with 14 bases spanning the gap. The length of the CDR3 is 15 residues. Here the CDR3 reads CAWAGARSSYNEQFF. CDR3 bases: TGTGCCTGGGCAGGGGCCCGTAGCTCCTACAATGAGCAGTTCTTC. The variable domain in full, completed from reference TRBV30 and TRBJ2-1, reads SQTIHQWPATLVQPVGSPLSLECTVEGTSNPNLYWYRQAAGRGLQLLFYSVGIGQISSEVPQNLSASRPQDRQFILSSKKLLLSDSGFYLCAWAGARSSYNEQFFGPGTRLTVL.